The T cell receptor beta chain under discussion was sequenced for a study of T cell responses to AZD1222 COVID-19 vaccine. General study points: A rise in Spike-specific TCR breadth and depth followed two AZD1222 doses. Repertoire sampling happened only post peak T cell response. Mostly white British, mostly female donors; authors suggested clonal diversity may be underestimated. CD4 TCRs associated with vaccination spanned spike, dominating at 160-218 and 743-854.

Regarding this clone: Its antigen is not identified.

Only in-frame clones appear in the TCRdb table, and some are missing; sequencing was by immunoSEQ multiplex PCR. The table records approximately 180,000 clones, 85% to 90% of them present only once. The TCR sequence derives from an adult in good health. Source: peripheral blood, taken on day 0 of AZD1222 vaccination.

CDR3 sequence (DNA): TGTGCCAGTAGTGCCAGACAGGGGAGACCCTACGAGCAGTACTTC. Residues: CASSARQGRPYEQYF. The rearrangement uses TRBV19 and TRBJ2-7; 8 bases map to TRBD1. In germline, CDR1 is LNHDA, CDR2 SQIVND (reference sequence). V lost 5 bases, J lost 2 bases, and 8 bases stayed unmatched. The length of the CDR3 is 15 residues. The complete variable domain, with remaining parts taken from reference TRBV19 and TRBJ2-7, reads DGGITQSPKYLFRKEGQNVTLSCEQNLNHDAMYWYRQDPGQGLRLIYYSQIVNDFQKGDIAEGYSVSREKKESFPLTVTSAQKNPTAFYLCASSARQGRPYEQYFGPGTRLTVT.